Following are 19 T cell receptor beta chains from one sample sequenced in a study of cytomegalovirus exposure and HLA in healthy donors. Data came from immunoSEQ multiplex PCR; TCRdb stores just in-frame clones and leaves some out. The sample lists tens of thousands of clones; about nine tenths were seen once. Sequences were obtained from PBMCs. The receptors here all came from a man aged 25 to 40 in good health and CMV-seronegative.

This rearrangement joins TRBV28 to TRBJ1-1; D unresolved. V lost 3 bases and J 1 base, leaving 12 bases between the germline ends. The CDR3 runs to 15 residues. Germline CDR1 and CDR2: MDHEN and SYDVKM. CDR3 DNA sequence: TGTGCCAGCAGTTTTGGGCCCGCGGGGAACACTGAAGCTTTCTTT. Encoded protein: CASSFGPAGNTEAFF.

The chain carries TRBV5-4 and TRBJ2-7; 11 nucleotides match TRBD1. The CDR3 has 14 amino acids. Unmatched junction bases numbered 3, after V lost 4 bases and J lost 3 bases. The V gene's germline CDR1 is SGHNT and CDR2 YYREEE (reference sequence). The CDR3 sequence is CASSLGTGGYEQYF. CDR3 coding DNA: TGTGCCAGCAGCCTCGGGACAGGGGGCTACGAGCAGTACTTC. Full variable domain (outside the CDR3, taken from reference TRBV5-4 and TRBJ2-7): ETGVTQSPTHLIKTRGQQVTLRCSSQSGHNTVSWYQQALGQGPQFIFQYYREEENGRGNFPPRFSGLQFPNYSSELNVNALELDDSALYLCASSLGTGGYEQYFGPGTRLTVT.

The gene calls are TRBV19 and TRBJ1-1; TRBD1 is a possible D gene (6 bases). This CDR3 has 13 residues. V was pared by 3 bases and J by 5 bases, with 10 bases between. Germline lookup yields CDR1 LNHDA and CDR2 SQIVND (reference sequence). The CDR3 protein is CASSITRGTEAFF. The CDR3 DNA sequence: TGTGCCAGTAGTATTACGAGGGGGACTGAAGCTTTCTTT.

This rearrangement joins TRBV7-9 to TRBJ2-3; D is unresolved. The CDR3 runs to 19 residues. CDR1 and CDR2 (germline): SEHNR, FQNEAQ (reference sequence). V was pared by 2 bases and J by 2 bases, with 23 bases between. CDR3 in DNA: TGTGCCAGCAGCTTAAGTTTGAGGCGGCAGCCTCAGAACACAGATACGCAGTATTTT. Its translation is CASSLSLRRQPQNTDTQYF.

The genes are TRBV19 and TRBJ1-6; D remains ambiguous. The ends were cut back, 3 bases at V and 9 bases at J, with 15 bases in the middle. The CDR3 spans 15 residues. Germline-derived CDR1 and CDR2 are LNHDA and SQIVND (reference sequence). The CDR3 nucleotides are TGTGCCAGTAGTATGCCGGCACAGCTGGGTTCACCCCTCCACTTT. Protein sequence: CASSMPAQLGSPLHF.

The genes are TRBV7-2 and TRBJ1-2; 8 nucleotides line up with TRBD1. The CDR3 sequence is 16 residues long. Germline CDR1 is SGHTA and CDR2 is FQGNSA. V lost 3 bases to trimming and J lost 2 bases; unmatched junction nucleotides: 8. The CDR3 coding sequence is TGTGCCAGCAGCTTCGGACAGGGTAGCGTAAACTATGGCTACACCTTC. Translation: CASSFGQGSVNYGYTF. Looking up the rest from reference TRBV7-2 and TRBJ1-2 gives the full variable domain: GAGVSQSPSNKVTEKGKDVELRCDPISGHTALYWYRQSLGQGLEFLIYFQGNSAPDKSGLPSDRFSAERTGGSVSTLTIQRTQQEDSAVYLCASSFGQGSVNYGYTFGSGTRLTVV.

This chain connects TRBV11-2 to TRBJ2-2; the match to TRBD1 covers 7 bases. This CDR3 is built from 15 residues. V lost 4 bases, J lost 4 bases, and 6 bases stayed unmatched. CDR1 and CDR2 (germline): SGHAT, FQNNGV. CDR3 nucleotides: TGTGCCAGCAGCTCTAGGGACAGTAGCACCGGGGAGCTGTTTTTT. Translated: CASSSRDSSTGELFF.

The chain is built from TRBV28 and TRBJ2-2; 8 nucleotides align to TRBD1. This CDR3 has 15 residues. After removal of 9 bases from V and 2 bases from J, the junction contained 8 bases not matched to a gene. Germline lookup yields CDR1 MDHEN and CDR2 SYDVKM. CDR3 nucleotides: TGTGCCAGTATACCCCCAGGGGGCAACACCGGGGAGCTGTTTTTT. Protein sequence: CASIPPGGNTGELFF. The full variable domain, its missing parts supplied by reference TRBV28 and TRBJ2-2, is DVKVTQSSRYLVKRTGEKVFLECVQDMDHENMFWYRQDPGLGLRLIYFSYDVKMKEKGDIPEGYSVSREKKERFSLILESASTNQTSMYLCASIPPGGNTGELFFGEGSRLTVL.

The rearrangement links TRBV4-2 to TRBJ2-7; possibly TRBD1 for D (6 bases). The germline V gene encodes CDR1 LGHNA and CDR2 YNFKEQ. Trimming cost V 8 bases and J 5 bases, with 22 bases left between them. The CDR3 is 15 amino acids. CDR3 loop: CASGYAQGIDNEQYF. The CDR3 DNA follows: TGTGCCAGCGGATACGCACAGGGTATCGACAACGAGCAGTACTTC.

V and J are TRBV14 and TRBJ2-1; D is ambiguous. CDR3 length: 16 residues. V was pared by 1 base and J by 1 base, with 11 bases between. CDR1 is SGHDN, CDR2 FVKESK, per germline. The CDR3, as DNA: TGTGCCAGCAGCCAAGGGGCCCTCCCTTCCTACAATGAGCAGTTCTTC. It yields the protein CASSQGALPSYNEQFF.

This sequence joins TRBV6-4 and TRBJ2-1; D is unresolved. Germline loops: CDR1 MRHNA, CDR2 SNTAGT. V lost 8 bases and J 0 bases, leaving 5 bases between the germline ends. The CDR3 spans 12 residues. CDR3 sequence (DNA): TGTGCCAGCCCCCACTCCTACAATGAGCAGTTCTTC. It codes for CASPHSYNEQFF.

As DNA, the CDR3 is TGTGCCAGCAGCTTCGATCGACAGCCGAGCACAGATACGCAGTATTTT. It yields the protein CASSFDRQPSTDTQYF. V is TRBV5-5 and J is TRBJ2-3, with TRBD1 as a possible D gene (5 bases). Trimming stripped 2 bases from V and 0 bases from J, with 13 bases between. CDR1 and CDR2 (germline): SGHKS, YYEKEE (reference sequence). The CDR3 is 16 amino acids. Using reference TRBV5-5 and TRBJ2-3 for the parts outside the CDR3, the full variable domain is DAGVTQSPTHLIKTRGQQVTLRCSPISGHKSVSWYQQVLGQGPQFIFQYYEKEERGRGNFPDRFSARQFPNYSSELNVNALLLGDSALYLCASSFDRQPSTDTQYFGPGTRLTVL.

In nucleotides, the CDR3 is TGTGCCAGCAGCCATAAGGACGGGATATATGGCTACACCTTC. Translated: CASSHKDGIYGYTF. V gene TRBV14 combines with J gene TRBJ1-2; D unclear. This CDR3 spans 14 amino acids. V was trimmed by 3 bases and J by 5 bases, leaving 13 bases between them. Germline CDR1 is SGHDN and CDR2 is FVKESK.

The chain links TRBV28 to TRBJ2-4, with 8 bases aligning to TRBD2. Germline CDR1 and CDR2: MDHEN and SYDVKM. Trimming took 3 bases from V and 2 from J; bases not matched to a gene: 15. This CDR3 region has 19 residues. The DNA for the CDR3 is TGTGCCAGCAGTTTGGTCGCCGGGAGGGGTCGGGTAACCAAAAACATTCAGTACTTC. This codes for CASSLVAGRGRVTKNIQYF.

The chain recombines TRBV5-1 with TRBJ2-7, with D perhaps TRBD1 (7 bases). V was trimmed by 0 bases and J by 4 bases, leaving 11 bases between them. The germline V gene encodes CDR1 SGHRS and CDR2 YFSETQ. The CDR3 has 14 residues. In DNA, the CDR3 is TGCGCCAGCAGCTTGGCCCAGGGGGGTTACGAGCAGTACTTC. Translation gives CASSLAQGGYEQYF. Variable domain in full (rest from reference TRBV5-1 and TRBJ2-7): KAGVTQTPRYLIKTRGQQVTLSCSPISGHRSVSWYQQTPGQGLQFLFEYFSETQRNKGNFPGRFSGRQFSNSRSEMNVSTLELGDSALYLCASSLAQGGYEQYFGPGTRLTVT.

This chain's CDR3 is CASAGRLSEQYF. The CDR3 DNA reads TGTGCCAGCGCGGGACGCCTCTCGGAGCAGTACTTC. The chain links TRBV28 to TRBJ2-7, with TRBD2 as a possible D gene (6 bases). CDR1 MDHEN and CDR2 SYDVKM come from the germline V gene. This CDR3 spans 12 amino acids. V lost 8 bases and J lost 7, with 15 bases in between.

This clone was seen once. Written as DNA, the CDR3 is TGTGCCAGTAGGGCCGGGACAGGGGACTACGAGCAGTACTTC. Its protein is CASRAGTGDYEQYF. The V call is TRBV19, the J call TRBJ2-7; 10 bases line up with TRBD1. Germline CDR1 is LNHDA and CDR2 is SQIVND (reference sequence). The CDR3 covers 14 residues. The junction had 5 bases not matched to a gene; V was cut back by 6 bases and J by 3 bases.

This chain connects TRBV11-2 to TRBJ2-1; possibly TRBD1 for D (6 bases). Germline values: CDR1 SGHAT, CDR2 FQNNGV. The CDR3 is made up of 13 amino acids. Trimming took 5 bases from V and 9 from J, leaving 14 bases between them. The DNA for the CDR3 is TGTGCCAGCAGCGTCGACAGGAATGGTGAGCAGTTCTTC. Translating it yields CASSVDRNGEQFF.

The gene calls are TRBV7-9 and TRBJ1-2, with a possible D match to TRBD1 (5 bases). CDR1 is SEHNR, CDR2 FQNEAQ, per germline (reference sequence). Trimming pared 10 bases from V and 3 bases from J, leaving 12 bases between. This CDR3 spans 12 amino acids. Here the CDR3 reads CATEGVYYGYTF. The CDR3 bases are TGTGCCACAGAAGGGGTTTACTATGGCTACACCTTC. The full variable domain, rest sourced from reference TRBV7-9 and TRBJ1-2, is DTGVSQNPRHKITKRGQNVTFRCDPISEHNRLYWYRQTLGQGPEFLTYFQNEAQLEKSRLLSDRFSAERPKGSFSTLEIQRTEQGDSAMYLCATEGVYYGYTFGSGTRLTVV.